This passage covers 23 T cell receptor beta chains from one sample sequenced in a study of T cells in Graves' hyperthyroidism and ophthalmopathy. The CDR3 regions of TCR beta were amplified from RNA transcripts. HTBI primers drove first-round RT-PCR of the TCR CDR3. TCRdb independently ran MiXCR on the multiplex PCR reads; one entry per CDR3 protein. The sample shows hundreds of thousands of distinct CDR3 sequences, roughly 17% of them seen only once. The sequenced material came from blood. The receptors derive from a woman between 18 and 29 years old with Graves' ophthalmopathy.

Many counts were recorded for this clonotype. The CDR3 region has the DNA TGTGCCAGCAAGGGACAGGGGGCGGGCAATGAGCAGTTCTTC. Residues: CASKGQGAGNEQFF. This chain links TRBV6-1 with TRBJ2-1, with TRBD1 identical over 12 bases. Germline V lookup: CDR1 MNHNS, CDR2 SASEGT. V lost 7 bases to trimming and J lost 6 bases; unmatched junction nucleotides: 4. The CDR3 length is 14 residues.

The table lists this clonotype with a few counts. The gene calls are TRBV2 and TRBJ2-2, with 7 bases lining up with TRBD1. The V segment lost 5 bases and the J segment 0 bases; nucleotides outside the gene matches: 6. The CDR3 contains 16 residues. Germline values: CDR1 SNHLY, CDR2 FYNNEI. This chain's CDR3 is CASSPNRGANTGELFF. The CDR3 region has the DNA TGTGCCAGCAGTCCCAACAGGGGAGCGAACACCGGGGAGCTGTTTTTT.

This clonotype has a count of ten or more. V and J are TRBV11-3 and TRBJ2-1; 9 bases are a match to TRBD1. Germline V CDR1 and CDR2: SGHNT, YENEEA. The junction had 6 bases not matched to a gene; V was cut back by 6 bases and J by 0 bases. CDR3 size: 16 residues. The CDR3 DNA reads TGTGCCAGCAGGGACGGACAGGGGAGCTCCTACAATGAGCAGTTCTTC. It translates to CASRDGQGSSYNEQFF.

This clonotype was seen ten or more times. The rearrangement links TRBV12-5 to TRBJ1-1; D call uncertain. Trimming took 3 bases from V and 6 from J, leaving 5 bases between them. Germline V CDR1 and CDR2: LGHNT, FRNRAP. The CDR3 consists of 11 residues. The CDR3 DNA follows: TGTGCTAGTGGTTTTGCCGCTGAAGCTTTCTTT. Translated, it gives CASGFAAEAFF.

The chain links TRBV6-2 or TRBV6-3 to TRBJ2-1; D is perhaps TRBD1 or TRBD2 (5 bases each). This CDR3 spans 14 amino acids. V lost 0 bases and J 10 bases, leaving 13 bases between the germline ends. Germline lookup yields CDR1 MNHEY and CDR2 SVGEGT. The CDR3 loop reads CASSYSMGPQEQFF. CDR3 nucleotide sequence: TGTGCCAGCAGTTACTCCATGGGACCCCAAGAGCAGTTCTTC.

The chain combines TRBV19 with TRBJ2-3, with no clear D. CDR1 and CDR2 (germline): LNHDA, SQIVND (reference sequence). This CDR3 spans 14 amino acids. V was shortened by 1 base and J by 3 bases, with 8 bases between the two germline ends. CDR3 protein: CASSIAAGTDTQYF. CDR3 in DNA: TGTGCCAGTAGTATAGCGGCCGGAACAGATACGCAGTATTTT.

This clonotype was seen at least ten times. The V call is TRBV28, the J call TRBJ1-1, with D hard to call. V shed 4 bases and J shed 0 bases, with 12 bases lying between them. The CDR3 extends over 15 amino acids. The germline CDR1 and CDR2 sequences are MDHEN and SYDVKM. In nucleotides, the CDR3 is TGTGCCAGCAGTTCTCATAATGCAATGAACACTGAAGCTTTCTTT. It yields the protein CASSSHNAMNTEAFF.

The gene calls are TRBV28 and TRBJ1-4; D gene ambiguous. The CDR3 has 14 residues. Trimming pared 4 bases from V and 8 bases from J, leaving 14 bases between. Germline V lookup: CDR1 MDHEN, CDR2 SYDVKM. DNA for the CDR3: TGTGCCAGCAGTTACCAGGAAGAGAGAGAAAAACTGTTTTTT. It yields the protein CASSYQEEREKLFF.

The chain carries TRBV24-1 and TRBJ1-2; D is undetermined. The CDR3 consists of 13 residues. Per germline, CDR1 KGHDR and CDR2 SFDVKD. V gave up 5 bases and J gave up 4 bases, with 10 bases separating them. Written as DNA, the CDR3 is TGTGCCACCAGTGTGAGTGACGGCTATGGCTACACCTTC. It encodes CATSVSDGYGYTF.

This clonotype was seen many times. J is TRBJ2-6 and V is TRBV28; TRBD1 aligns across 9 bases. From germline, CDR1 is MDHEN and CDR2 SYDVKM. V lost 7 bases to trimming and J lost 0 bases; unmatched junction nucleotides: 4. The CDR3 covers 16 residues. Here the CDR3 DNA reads TGTGCCAGCAATACAGGGGGCGCCTCTGGGGCCAACGTCCTGACTTTC. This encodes CASNTGGASGANVLTF.

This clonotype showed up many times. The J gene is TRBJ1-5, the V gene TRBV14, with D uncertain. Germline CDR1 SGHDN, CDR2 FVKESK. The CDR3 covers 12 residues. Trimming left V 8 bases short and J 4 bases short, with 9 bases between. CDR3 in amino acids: CASLASNQPQHF. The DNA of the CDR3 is TGTGCCAGCCTCGCCAGTAATCAGCCCCAGCATTTT.

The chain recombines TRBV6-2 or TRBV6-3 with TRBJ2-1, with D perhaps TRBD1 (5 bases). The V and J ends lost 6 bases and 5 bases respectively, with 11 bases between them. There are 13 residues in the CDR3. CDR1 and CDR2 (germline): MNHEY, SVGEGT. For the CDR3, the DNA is TGTGCCAGCAGATTGGCCAGGGACAATGAGCAGTTCTTC. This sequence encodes CASRLARDNEQFF.

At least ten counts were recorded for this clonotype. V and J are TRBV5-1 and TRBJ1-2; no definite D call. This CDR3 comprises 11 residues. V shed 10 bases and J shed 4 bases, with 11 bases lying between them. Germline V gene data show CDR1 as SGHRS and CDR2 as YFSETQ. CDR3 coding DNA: TGCGCCGGGCAATATGTCTATGGCTACACCTTC. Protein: CAGQYVYGYTF.

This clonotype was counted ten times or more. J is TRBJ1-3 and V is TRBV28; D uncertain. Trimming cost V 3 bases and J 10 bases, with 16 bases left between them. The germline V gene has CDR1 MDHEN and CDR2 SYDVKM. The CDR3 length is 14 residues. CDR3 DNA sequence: TGTGCCAGCAGTTTTACCGGACCATACAGTACCATATATTTT. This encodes CASSFTGPYSTIYF.

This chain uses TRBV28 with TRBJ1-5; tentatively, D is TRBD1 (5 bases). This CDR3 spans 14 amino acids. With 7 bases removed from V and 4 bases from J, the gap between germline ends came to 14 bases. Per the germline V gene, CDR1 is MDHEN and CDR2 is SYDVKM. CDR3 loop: CASTLREFNQPQHF. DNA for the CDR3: TGTGCCAGCACCCTCAGGGAGTTTAATCAGCCCCAGCATTTT.

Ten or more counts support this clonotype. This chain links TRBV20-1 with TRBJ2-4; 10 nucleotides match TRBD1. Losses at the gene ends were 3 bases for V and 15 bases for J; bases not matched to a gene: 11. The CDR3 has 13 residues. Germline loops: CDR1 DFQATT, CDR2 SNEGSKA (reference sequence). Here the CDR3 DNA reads TGCAGTGCTAGCGTCCCGGGACAGGGGTTGATGTACTTC. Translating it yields CSASVPGQGLMYF.

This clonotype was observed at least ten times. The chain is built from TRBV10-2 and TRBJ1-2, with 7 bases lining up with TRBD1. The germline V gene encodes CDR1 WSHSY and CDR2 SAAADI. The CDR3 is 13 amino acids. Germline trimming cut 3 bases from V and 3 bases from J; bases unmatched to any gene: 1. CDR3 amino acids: CASSDTGDYGYTF. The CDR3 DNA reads TGCGCCAGCAGTGATACAGGGGACTATGGCTACACCTTC.

CDR3 residues: CASAPFYNQPQHF. As DNA, the CDR3 is TGTGCCAGTGCCCCTTTTTACAATCAGCCCCAGCATTTT. The rearrangement joins TRBV19 to TRBJ1-5; no reliable D call. The CDR3 has 13 amino acids. The ends were cut back, 8 bases at V and 3 bases at J, with 11 bases in the middle. Germline-derived CDR1 and CDR2 are LNHDA and SQIVND (reference sequence).

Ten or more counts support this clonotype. CDR3 DNA sequence: TGTGCCAGCAGCCCTTGGGCGGGGACTGAAGCTTTCTTT. This gives the protein CASSPWAGTEAFF. The chain recombines TRBV5-8 with TRBJ1-1; D uncertain. Germline V lookup: CDR1 SGHTS, CDR2 YDEGEE. V lost 4 bases to trimming and J lost 5 bases, with 12 bases between them. This CDR3 is built from 13 residues. Filled out from reference TRBV5-8 and TRBJ1-1, the complete variable domain reads EAGVTQSPTHLIKTRGQQATLRCSPISGHTSVYWYQQALGLGLQFLLWYDEGEERNRGNFPPRFSGRQFPNYSSELNVNALELEDSALYLCASSPWAGTEAFFGQGTRLTVV.

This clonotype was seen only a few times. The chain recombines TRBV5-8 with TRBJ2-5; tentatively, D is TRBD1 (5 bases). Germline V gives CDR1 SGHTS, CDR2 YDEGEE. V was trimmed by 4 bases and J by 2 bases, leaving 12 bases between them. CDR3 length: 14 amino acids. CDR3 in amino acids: CASSGVGVQETQYF. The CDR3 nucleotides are TGTGCCAGCAGCGGGGTAGGGGTTCAAGAGACCCAGTACTTC.

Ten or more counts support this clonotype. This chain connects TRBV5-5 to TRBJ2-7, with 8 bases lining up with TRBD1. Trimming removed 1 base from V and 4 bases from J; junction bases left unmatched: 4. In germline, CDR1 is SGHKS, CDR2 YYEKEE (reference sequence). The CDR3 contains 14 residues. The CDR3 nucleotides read TGTGCCAGCAGCTTGAACAGGGGGTTATACGAGCAGTACTTC. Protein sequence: CASSLNRGLYEQYF.

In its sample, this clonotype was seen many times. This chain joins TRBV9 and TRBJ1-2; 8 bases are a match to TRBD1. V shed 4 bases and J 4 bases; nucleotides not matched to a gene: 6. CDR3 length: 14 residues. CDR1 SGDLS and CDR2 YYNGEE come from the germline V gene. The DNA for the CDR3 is TGTGCCAGCAGCCCCATAACAGGGGGCTATGGCTACACCTTC. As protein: CASSPITGGYGYTF. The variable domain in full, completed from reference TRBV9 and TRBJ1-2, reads DSGVTQTPKHLITATGQRVTLRCSPRSGDLSVYWYQQSLDQGLQFLIQYYNGEERAKGNILERFSAQQFPDLHSELNLSSLELGDSALYFCASSPITGGYGYTFGSGTRLTVV.

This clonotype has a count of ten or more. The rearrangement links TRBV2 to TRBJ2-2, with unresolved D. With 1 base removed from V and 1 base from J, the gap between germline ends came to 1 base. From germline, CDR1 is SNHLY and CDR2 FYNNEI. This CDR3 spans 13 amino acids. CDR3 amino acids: CASSEGNTGELFF. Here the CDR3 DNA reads TGTGCCAGCAGTGAAGGGAACACCGGGGAGCTGTTTTTT.